This T cell receptor (beta chain) was recorded in a study of glioma-infiltrating T cells after dendritic cell vaccination. The repertoire was sequenced with immunoSEQ multiplex PCR; TCRdb's copy has only in-frame clones and lacks some. The table lists 70,000 to 90,000 clones, roughly 87% of them singletons, with around 7% in the top ten. The time point here: after dendritic cell vaccination, including at tumor progression/relapse. None of the glioblastoma patients had an isocitrate dehydrogenase mutation. Blood PBMC samples: pre-vaccination, two weeks post third vaccination, and at tumor progression. The V gene's germline CDR1 is MNHEY and CDR2 SMNVEV (reference sequence). The J segment lost 8 bases and the V segment lost 7 bases, leaving 8 bases of the junction unmatched. The CDR3 runs 13 residues.

This clonotype was sampled from a human donor with glioblastoma. V gene TRBV27 combines with J gene TRBJ1-1, with 9 bases that match TRBD1. Sequenced material: blood, taken after dendritic cell vaccination. CDR3 bases: TGTGCCAGCAATCAACAGGGGGCGAGGGAAGCTTTCTTT. This gives the protein CASNQQGAREAFF.